The T cell receptor beta chain under discussion was sequenced for a study of CD4+ T cells in melanoma. Regarding the study as a whole: Neoantigen-specific CD4+ T cells in melanoma reportedly had diverse differentiation states. A reported correlation linked neoantigen-specific CD4+ T cells to CD8+, macrophage and B cell function.

The ends were cut back, 5 bases at V and 3 bases at J, with 11 bases in the middle. CDR3 size: 13 residues. Germline CDR1 reads SGHRS; CDR2 reads YFSETQ. TCRdb's table, derived via immunoSEQ multiplex PCR, lists solely in-frame clones and lacks some. The table includes tens of thousands of clones, roughly three quarters detected once. Note on this clone: What it recognizes is unknown.

The chain couples TRBV5-1 to TRBJ1-2; D possibly corresponds to TRBD1 (6 bases). The receptor's source is a human donor with melanoma. Input material: tumor tissue. The DNA for the CDR3 is TGCGCCAGCAGTTTCAGGGGCGACTATGGCTACACCTTC. Translated, it gives CASSFRGDYGYTF. Together with reference TRBV5-1 and TRBJ1-2, the CDR3 gives the full variable domain: KAGVTQTPRYLIKTRGQQVTLSCSPISGHRSVSWYQQTPGQGLQFLFEYFSETQRNKGNFPGRFSGRQFSNSRSEMNVSTLELGDSALYLCASSFRGDYGYTFGSGTRLTVV.